This TCR beta chain came from a study of cytotoxic CD8 clonotypes in ibrutinib-treated CLL. Study background: The study included under twelve relapsed/refractory and 15 treatment-naive patients; 17 had IGHV unmutated disease. General study results and limits: Clonality grew at ibrutinib response; at progression, it decreased back toward baseline. Timing of sampling differed between sustained-remission and progressing patients.

This table comes from immunoSEQ multiplex PCR, and its TCRdb copy is limited to in-frame clones, with some not included. The data show fewer than 400,000 clones, with 67% seen just once and 5% to 6.5% held by the top ten. A word on this clone: Its target is not known.

The germline V and J ends were trimmed by 2 bases and 2 bases, with 11 bases remaining between them. The CDR3 runs 15 residues. Germline V CDR1 and CDR2: MNHEY, SMNVEV (reference sequence). The receptor was derived from a human donor with chronic lymphocytic leukemia. The chain recombines TRBV27 with TRBJ2-3; D is unclear. The sample was PBMCs, taken after 36 months of ibrutinib treatment. CDR3 sequence (DNA): TGTGCCAGCAGTTTAGGACCCCCCTCCACAGATACGCAGTATTTT. It specifies CASSLGPPSTDTQYF.